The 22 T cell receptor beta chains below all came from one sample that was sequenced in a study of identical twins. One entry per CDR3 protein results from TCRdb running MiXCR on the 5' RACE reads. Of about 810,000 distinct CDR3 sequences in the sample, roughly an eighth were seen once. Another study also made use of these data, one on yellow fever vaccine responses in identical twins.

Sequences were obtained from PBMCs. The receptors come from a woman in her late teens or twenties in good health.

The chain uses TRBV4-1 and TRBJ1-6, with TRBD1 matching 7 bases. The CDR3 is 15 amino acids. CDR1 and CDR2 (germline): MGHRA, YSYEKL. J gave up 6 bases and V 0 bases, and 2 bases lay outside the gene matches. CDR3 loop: CASSQDPGGNSPLHF. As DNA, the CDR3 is TGCGCCAGCAGCCAAGATCCAGGGGGTAATTCACCCCTCCACTTT.

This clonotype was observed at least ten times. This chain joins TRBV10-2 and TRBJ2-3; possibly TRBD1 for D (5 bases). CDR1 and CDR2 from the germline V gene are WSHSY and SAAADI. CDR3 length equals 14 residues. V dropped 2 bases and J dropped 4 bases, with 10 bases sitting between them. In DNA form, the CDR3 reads TGCGCCAGCAGTGAGGCCGACAGAGCAGATACGCAGTATTTT. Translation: CASSEADRADTQYF.

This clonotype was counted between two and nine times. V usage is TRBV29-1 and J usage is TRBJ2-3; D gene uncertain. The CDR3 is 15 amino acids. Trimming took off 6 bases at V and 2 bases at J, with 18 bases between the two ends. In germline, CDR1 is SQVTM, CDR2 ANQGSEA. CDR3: CSVRPPDALTDTQYF. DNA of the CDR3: TGCAGCGTCCGACCCCCGGACGCCCTCACAGATACGCAGTATTTT.

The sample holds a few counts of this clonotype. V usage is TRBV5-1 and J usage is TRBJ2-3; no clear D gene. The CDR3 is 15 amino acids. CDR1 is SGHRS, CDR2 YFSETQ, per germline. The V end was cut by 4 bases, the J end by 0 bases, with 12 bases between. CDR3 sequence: CASSQVGPSTDTQYF. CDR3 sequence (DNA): TGCGCCAGCAGCCAAGTAGGACCCAGCACAGATACGCAGTATTTT.

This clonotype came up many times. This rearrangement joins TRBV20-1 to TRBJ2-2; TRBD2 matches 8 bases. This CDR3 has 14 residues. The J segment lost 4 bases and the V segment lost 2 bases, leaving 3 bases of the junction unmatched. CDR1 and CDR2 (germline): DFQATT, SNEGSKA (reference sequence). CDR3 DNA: TGCAGTGCTAGATCCGGGACTAGCACCGGGGAGCTGTTTTTT. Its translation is CSARSGTSTGELFF.

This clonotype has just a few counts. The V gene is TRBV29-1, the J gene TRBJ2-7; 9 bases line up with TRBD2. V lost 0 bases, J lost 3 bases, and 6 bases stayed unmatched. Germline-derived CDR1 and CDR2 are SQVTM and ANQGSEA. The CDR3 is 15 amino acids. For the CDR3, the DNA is TGCAGCGTTGAAGATAAAGCAGCGGGGGGCTACGAGCAGTACGTC. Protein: CSVEDKAAGGYEQYV.

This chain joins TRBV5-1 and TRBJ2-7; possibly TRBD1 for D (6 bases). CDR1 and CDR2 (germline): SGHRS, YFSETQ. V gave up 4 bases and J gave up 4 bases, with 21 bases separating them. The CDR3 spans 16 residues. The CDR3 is CASSLTRDTARYEQYF. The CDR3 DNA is TGCGCCAGCAGCCTGACCCGGGACACGGCAAGATACGAGCAGTACTTC.

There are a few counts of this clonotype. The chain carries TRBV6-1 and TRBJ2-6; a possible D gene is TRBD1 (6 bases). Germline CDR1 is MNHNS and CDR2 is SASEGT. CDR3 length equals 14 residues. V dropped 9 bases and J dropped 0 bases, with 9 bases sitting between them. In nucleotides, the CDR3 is TGTGCCAGTTACAGGGACTCTGGGGCCAACGTCCTGACTTTC. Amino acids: CASYRDSGANVLTF.

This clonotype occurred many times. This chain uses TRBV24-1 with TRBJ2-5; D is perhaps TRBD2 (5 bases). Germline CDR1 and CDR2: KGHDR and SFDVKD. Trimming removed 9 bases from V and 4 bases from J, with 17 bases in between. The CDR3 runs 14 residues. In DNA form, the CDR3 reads TGTGCCACCGGGCCGGGGTTTAGTGGAGAGACCCAGTACTTC. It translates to CATGPGFSGETQYF.

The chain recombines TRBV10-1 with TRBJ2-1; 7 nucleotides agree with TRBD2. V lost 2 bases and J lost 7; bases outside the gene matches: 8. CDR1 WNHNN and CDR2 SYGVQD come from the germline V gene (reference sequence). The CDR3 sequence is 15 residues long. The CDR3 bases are TGCGCCAGCAGTGAGAGGCGGGAGAAGCGTAATGAGCAGTTCTTC. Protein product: CASSERREKRNEQFF.

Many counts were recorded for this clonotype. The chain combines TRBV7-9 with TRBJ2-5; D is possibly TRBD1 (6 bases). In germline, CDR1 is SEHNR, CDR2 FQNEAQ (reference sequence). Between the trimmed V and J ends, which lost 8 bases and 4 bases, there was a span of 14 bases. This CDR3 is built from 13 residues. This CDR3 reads CASCLGQGETQYF. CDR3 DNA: TGTGCCAGCTGCCTGGGACAAGGAGAGACCCAGTACTTC.

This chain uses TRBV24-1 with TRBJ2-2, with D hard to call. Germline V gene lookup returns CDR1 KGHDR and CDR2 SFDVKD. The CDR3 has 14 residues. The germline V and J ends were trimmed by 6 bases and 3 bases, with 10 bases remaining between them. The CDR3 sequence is CATSPSLYTGELFF. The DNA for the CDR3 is TGTGCCACCAGTCCCAGCTTATACACCGGGGAGCTGTTTTTT.

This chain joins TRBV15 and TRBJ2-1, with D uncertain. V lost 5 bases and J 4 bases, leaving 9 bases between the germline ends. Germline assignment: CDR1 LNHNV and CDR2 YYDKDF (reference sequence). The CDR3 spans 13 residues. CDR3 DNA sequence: TGTGCCACCAGCCCTATAGAGTACAATGAGCAGTTCTTC. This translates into CATSPIEYNEQFF.

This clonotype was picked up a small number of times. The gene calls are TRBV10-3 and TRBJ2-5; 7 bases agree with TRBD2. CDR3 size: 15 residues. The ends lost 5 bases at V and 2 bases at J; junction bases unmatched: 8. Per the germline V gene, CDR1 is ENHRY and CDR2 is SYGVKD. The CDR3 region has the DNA TGTGCCATCAGTTATTCCCCGCGGGAGCAAGAGACCCAGTACTTC. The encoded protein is CAISYSPREQETQYF.

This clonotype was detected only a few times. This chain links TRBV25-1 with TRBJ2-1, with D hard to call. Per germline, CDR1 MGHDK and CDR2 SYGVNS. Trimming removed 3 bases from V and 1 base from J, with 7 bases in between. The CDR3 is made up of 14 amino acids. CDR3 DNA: TGTGCCAGCAGTGAGGTCCCGTCCTACAATGAGCAGTTCTTC. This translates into CASSEVPSYNEQFF.

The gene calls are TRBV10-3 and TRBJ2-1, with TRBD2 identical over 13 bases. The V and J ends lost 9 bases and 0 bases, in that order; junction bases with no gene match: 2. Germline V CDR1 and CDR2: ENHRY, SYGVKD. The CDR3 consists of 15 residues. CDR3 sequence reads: CAMGTSGASYNEQFF. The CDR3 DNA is TGTGCCATGGGGACTAGCGGGGCCTCCTACAATGAGCAGTTCTTC.

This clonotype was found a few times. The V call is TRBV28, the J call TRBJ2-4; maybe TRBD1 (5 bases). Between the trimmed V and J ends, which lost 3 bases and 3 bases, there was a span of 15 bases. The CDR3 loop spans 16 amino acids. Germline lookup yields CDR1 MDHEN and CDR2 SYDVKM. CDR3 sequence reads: CASSLVRTFDKNIQYF. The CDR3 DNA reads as TGTGCCAGCAGTTTGGTACGGACATTCGACAAAAACATTCAGTACTTC.

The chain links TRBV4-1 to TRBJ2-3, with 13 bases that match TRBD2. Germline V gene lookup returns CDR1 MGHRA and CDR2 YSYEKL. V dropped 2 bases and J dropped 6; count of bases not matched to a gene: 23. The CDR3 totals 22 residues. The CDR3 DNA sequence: TGCGCCAGCAGCCAACCACTCCCAGGGACTAGCGGGGTCCCCCGGCGTCGCGATACGCAGTATTTT. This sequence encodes CASSQPLPGTSGVPRRRDTQYF.

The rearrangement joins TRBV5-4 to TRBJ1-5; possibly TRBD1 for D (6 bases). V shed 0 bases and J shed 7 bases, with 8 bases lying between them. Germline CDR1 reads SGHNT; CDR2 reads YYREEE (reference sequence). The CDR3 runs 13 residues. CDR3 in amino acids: CASSLDREQPQHF. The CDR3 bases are TGTGCCAGCAGCTTGGACAGGGAACAGCCCCAGCATTTT.

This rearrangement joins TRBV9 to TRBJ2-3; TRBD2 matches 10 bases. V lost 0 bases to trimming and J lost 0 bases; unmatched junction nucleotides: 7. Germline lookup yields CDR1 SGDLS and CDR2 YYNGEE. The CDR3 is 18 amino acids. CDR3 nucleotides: TGTGCCAGCAGCGTAGGGCTAGCGGGGGAATTTAGCACAGATACGCAGTATTTT. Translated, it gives CASSVGLAGEFSTDTQYF.

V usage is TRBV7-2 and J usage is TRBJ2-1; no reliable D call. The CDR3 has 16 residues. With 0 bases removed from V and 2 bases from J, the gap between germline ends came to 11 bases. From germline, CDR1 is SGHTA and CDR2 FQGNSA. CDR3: CASSLAAPNPYNEQFF. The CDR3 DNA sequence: TGTGCCAGCAGCTTAGCCGCTCCGAACCCCTACAATGAGCAGTTCTTC.

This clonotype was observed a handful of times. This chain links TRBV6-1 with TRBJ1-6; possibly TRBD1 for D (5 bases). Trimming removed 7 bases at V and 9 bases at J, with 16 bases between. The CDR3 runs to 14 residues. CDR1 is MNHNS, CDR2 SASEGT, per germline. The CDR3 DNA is TGTGCCAGCACAACCGTGGGACGCTTTTCACCCCTCCACTTT. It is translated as CASTTVGRFSPLHF.